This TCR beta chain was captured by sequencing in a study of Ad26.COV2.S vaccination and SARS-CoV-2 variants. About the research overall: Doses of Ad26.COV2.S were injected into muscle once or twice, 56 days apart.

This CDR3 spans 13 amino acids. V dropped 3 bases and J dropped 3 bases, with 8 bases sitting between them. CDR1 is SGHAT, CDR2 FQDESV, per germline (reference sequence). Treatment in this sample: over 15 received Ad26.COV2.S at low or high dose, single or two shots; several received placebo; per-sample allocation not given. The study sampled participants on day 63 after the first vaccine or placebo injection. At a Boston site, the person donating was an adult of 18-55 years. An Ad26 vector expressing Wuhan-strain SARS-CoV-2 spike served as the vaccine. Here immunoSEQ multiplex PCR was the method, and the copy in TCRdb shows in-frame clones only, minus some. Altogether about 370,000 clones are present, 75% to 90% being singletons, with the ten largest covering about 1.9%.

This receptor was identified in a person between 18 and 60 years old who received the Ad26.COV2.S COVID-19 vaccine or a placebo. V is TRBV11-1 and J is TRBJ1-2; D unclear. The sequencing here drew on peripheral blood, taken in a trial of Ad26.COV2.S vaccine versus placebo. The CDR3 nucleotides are TGTGCCAGCAGCTTGAGCGGCGACTATGGCTACACCTTC. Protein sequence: CASSLSGDYGYTF.